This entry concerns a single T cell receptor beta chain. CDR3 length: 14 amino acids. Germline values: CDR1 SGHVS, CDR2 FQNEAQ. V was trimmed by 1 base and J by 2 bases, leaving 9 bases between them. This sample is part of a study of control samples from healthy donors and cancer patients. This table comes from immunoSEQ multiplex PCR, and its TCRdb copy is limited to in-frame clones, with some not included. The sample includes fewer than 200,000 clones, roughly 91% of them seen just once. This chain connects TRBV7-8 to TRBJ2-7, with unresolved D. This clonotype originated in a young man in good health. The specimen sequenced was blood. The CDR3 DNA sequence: TGTGCCAGCAGCTTAGGGGTGGCCCCCTACGAGCAGTACTTC. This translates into CASSLGVAPYEQYF.